This TCR beta chain was identified in a study of beta chain features in type 1 diabetes. Overall study results and limits: Shortening of TCRB CDR3s, moderate but significant, appeared in all four CD4+ subsets of Type 1 diabetes patients.

Trimming removed 4 bases at V and 0 bases at J, with 11 bases between. Germline CDR1 reads SGHNT; CDR2 reads YYREEE (reference sequence). The CDR3 is 15 amino acids. Expressed TCRB transcripts were sequenced because the isolated RNA had all been reverse transcribed beforehand. Here immunoSEQ multiplex PCR was the method, and the copy in TCRdb shows in-frame clones only, minus some. Of 250,000 to 350,000 clones detected, roughly an eighth appear once; the ten largest clones hold over 0.015%. This clone occurred a few times. Its antigen is undetermined. The rearrangement joins TRBV5-4 to TRBJ2-4; no definite D call. This TCR was recovered from a man under 40 with type 1 diabetes. The sample taken for sequencing was naive CD4+ T cells from blood. The CDR3 DNA reads as TGTGCCAGCAGCCCCGGTGTCCCAGCCAAAAACATTCAGTACTTC. Amino acid sequence: CASSPGVPAKNIQYF.